The T cell receptor beta chain described here comes from a study of shared clonotypes between healthy human individuals. Findings and limits, study-wide: Limited genetic and exposure-history diversity came from having few donors.

In the case of this clone: What it binds is not known.

TCRdb's table, derived via immunoSEQ multiplex PCR, lists solely in-frame clones and lacks some. Here the sample spans a few million clones, more than 85% being singletons. V lost 5 bases to trimming and J lost 0 bases; unmatched junction nucleotides: 5. The CDR3 totals 15 residues. Germline-derived CDR1 and CDR2 are SGHTA and FQGTGA. The sequenced sample was naive CD4+ T cells from PBMCs. Subset: CD45RA+ positively selected. The TCR sequence derives from a man younger than 35 in good health. Some clones in this sample may be carry-over from other donors' samples. The rearrangement joins TRBV7-3 to TRBJ2-3; 7 bases agree with TRBD2. The CDR3 DNA follows: TGTGCCAGCAGCATCCTAGCGGCTAGCACAGATACGCAGTATTTT. This translates into CASSILAASTDTQYF.